This note documents a single TCR beta chain sequence. The sample holds a few counts of this clonotype. Its target antigen remains unknown. Per-base quality was not reported, and no clone a single base away is much larger than it. The cysteine opens and the phenylalanine closes a CDR3 of 15 amino acids. The entry retains the CDR3 DNA only, 45 bases that are in frame from base 1. The germline V gene (reference sequence) gives CDR1 as MNHEY and CDR2 as SMNVEV. V was cut back by 1 base and J by 5 bases, leaving a gap of 13 bases between them. This record belongs to a study of CD8 T cells in ankylosing spondylitis listed by TCRdb under 2017. For the wider study: To find TCR variants linked to disease, the study profiled T cell receptor beta repertoires in ankylosing spondylitis patients and healthy donors. The whole study cohort included about a hundred healthy donors and 20 to 30 ankylosing spondylitis patients. Peripheral blood was sampled, and synovial fluid was additionally collected from ankylosing spondylitis patients.

General study outcomes and caveats: The disease-linked clones were reported to be significantly enriched in matched synovial fluid samples from ankylosing spondylitis patients. The disease-linked clones showed a CD8+ phenotype and occurred at relatively low frequencies in peripheral blood. Some TCR beta motif variants had previously been reported in synovial fluid and blood of reactive arthritis patients, which suggested common disease-initiation mechanisms. A TCR beta motif made up of several highly homologous amino acid variants appeared to be characteristic of blood from ankylosing spondylitis patients.

The instrument given in TCRdb is Illumina HiSeq 2500. Quantitative 5'-RACE with molecular barcodes was the method used to prepare the TCR beta libraries. The authors' pipeline ran thus. A new computational method, built on a probabilistic model of VDJ rearrangement, was used to identify disease-linked TCR variants. Using fastp at Q25 and MiXCR, TCRdb reprocessed the public reads and kept productive beta chains. Rows matching on CDR3 protein sequence are summarized as one entry with the most common DNA and genes. In this record, the V and J calls reflect TCRdb's handling and not the investigators' own analysis. The sample table shows 180,000 or so distinct CDR3 sequences, and around a tenth are seen once. The ten largest account for almost 30% of the sample.

Sequenced: blood, either unsorted or a sorted T cell fraction (not recorded which). Recombination linked TRBV27 to TRBJ2-3; the D gene is possibly TRBD1 or TRBD2, each agreeing over 5 bases. The sequence was obtained from a male donor with ankylosing spondylitis or in good health (not recorded which). The CDR3 reads as follows: CASSLFGTAGDTQYF. The nucleotides are TGTGCCAGCAGTTTATTCGGGACCGCGGGAGATACGCAGTATTTT.